This T cell receptor (beta chain) was identified during a study of sequential checkpoint blockade in melanoma. The protocol was immunoSEQ multiplex PCR, while the TCRdb copy is restricted to in-frame clones and leaves out a portion. The sample includes 15,000 to 20,000 clones, roughly 72% of them seen just once. Treatment reported: randomized to nivolumab then ipilimumab (arm A) or the reverse (arm B). Sorted cells were live CD3+CD8+, lacking CD19 and CD56, from PBMCs. The CDR3 covers 15 residues. V lost 8 bases, J lost 4 bases, and 10 bases stayed unmatched. The germline gives CDR1 SNHLY, CDR2 FYNNEI.

This TCR came from a human donor with melanoma. V gene TRBV2 combines with J gene TRBJ1-3; 8 positions agree with TRBD1. Specimen: CD8+ T cells sorted from blood (inferred from file names), collected from a patient given nivolumab and ipilimumab in sequence. The CDR3 DNA follows: TGTGCCAGCCGCTACCGGACAGGGTACGGAAACACCATATATTTT. It specifies CASRYRTGYGNTIYF.